This T cell receptor beta chain was retrieved from a study of response to subunit inactivated influenza vaccine. MiXCR, run by TCRdb on the RT-PCR reads, gives a single entry per CDR3 protein. Of roughly 670,000 distinct CDR3 sequences in the sample, 14% are singletons; the top ten hold 7.5% to 9%. The CDR3 length is 15 residues. The ends were cut back, 5 bases at V and 0 bases at J, with 14 bases in the middle. Germline values: CDR1 MNHNS, CDR2 SASEGT. The chain uses TRBV6-1 and TRBJ2-7; D may be TRBD2 (7 bases). The clonotype was recovered from a man in his fifties or sixties who received an inactivated influenza vaccine. The sample consisted of PBMCs from blood, taken roughly 2 weeks before vaccination. The CDR3 sequence is CASSPTGGLSYEQYF. The CDR3 DNA reads as TGTGCCAGCAGTCCCACGGGGGGCCTCTCCTACGAGCAGTACTTC.